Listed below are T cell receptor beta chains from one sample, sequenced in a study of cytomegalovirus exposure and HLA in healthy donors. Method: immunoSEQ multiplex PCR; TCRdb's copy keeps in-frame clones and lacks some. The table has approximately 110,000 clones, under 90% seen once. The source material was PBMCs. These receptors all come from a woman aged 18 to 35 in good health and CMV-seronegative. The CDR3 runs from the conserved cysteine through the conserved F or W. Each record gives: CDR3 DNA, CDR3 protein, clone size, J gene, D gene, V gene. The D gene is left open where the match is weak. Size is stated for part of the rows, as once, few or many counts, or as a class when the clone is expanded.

DNA: TGCGCCAGCAGCTTGGTATCCGCAACTAATGAAAAACTGTTTTTT; CDR3: CASSLVSATNEKLFF; size: few; J: TRBJ1-4; D: -; V: TRBV5-1
DNA: TGTGCCAGCAGTCAGAGACAGGGGGCGAAGGGCTACACCTTC; CDR3: CASSQRQGAKGYTF; size: few; J: TRBJ1-2; D: TRBD1; V: TRBV6-5
DNA: TGTGCCGGTCGGGGAGGCTACACCTTC; CDR3: CAGRGGYTF; size: -; J: TRBJ1-2; D: -; V: TRBV27
DNA: TGTGCCAGCTCACCTCAAACAGGAGAAGCTTTCTTT; CDR3: CASSPQTGEAFF; size: -; J: TRBJ1-1; D: -; V: TRBV18
DNA: TGTGCCAGTAGTATGGGACAGGCGGATACGCAGTATTTT; CDR3: CASSMGQADTQYF; size: -; J: TRBJ2-3; D: TRBD1; V: TRBV19
DNA: TGCGCCAGCAGCAAGACAGGGGGCGATGGCTACACCTTC; CDR3: CASSKTGGDGYTF; size: -; J: TRBJ1-2; D: TRBD1; V: TRBV5-1
DNA: TGCGCCAGCAGCGTCAATACAGTCGGCTCTGGAAACACCATATATTTT; CDR3: CASSVNTVGSGNTIYF; size: -; J: TRBJ1-3; D: -; V: TRBV5-1
DNA: TGTGCCAGCAGCGTAGCAAAGACAGGGAAGGACTATGGCTACACCTTC; CDR3: CASSVAKTGKDYGYTF; size: -; J: TRBJ1-2; D: TRBD1; V: TRBV9
DNA: TGTGCCAGTATGGATTTTGACAGACATCAGCCCCAGCATTTT; CDR3: CASMDFDRHQPQHF; size: -; J: TRBJ1-5; D: -; V: TRBV19
DNA: -; CDR3: CASSWGQGSSVFF; size: once; J: TRBJ1-1; D: -; V: TRBV5-4
DNA: TGTGCCAGCAGCGCCATGGGGCGGAGTGAAGCTTTCTTT; CDR3: CASSAMGRSEAFF; size: -; J: TRBJ1-1; D: -; V: TRBV28